These T cell receptor beta chains were read from a single sample in a study of T cells in Graves' hyperthyroidism and ophthalmopathy. TCRdb re-called the multiplex PCR reads through MiXCR, storing one row per CDR3 protein. The sample contains approximately 640,000 distinct CDR3 sequences, about 45% of which appear only once. Sequences were obtained from peripheral blood or thyroid tissue (not recorded which). These TCRs come from an adult man with Graves' disease, either hyperthyroidism or ophthalmopathy (not recorded which). Both conserved end residues are part of each CDR3. Each record gives: CDR3 protein, J gene, V gene, clone size. For some rows the clone size is stated as once, few or many, or as a class when expanded; others skip it.

CDR3 protein: CASSPEQGSNQPQHF; J gene: TRBJ1-5; V gene: TRBV11-1; clone size: .
CDR3 protein: CASRAGQPSGNTIYF; J gene: TRBJ1-3; V gene: TRBV10-3; clone size: few
CDR3 protein: CASSLAWASGNTIYF; J gene: TRBJ1-3; V gene: TRBV7-8; clone size: many
CDR3 protein: CASSFSTGGSGRRSPLHF; J gene: TRBJ1-6; V gene: TRBV7-2; clone size: many
CDR3 protein: CASSRREDSYEQYF; J gene: TRBJ2-7; V gene: TRBV7-9; clone size: .
CDR3 protein: CASSSPSQASYGYTF; J gene: TRBJ1-2; V gene: TRBV13; clone size: few
CDR3 protein: CASSFAGTAFYEQYF; J gene: TRBJ2-7; V gene: TRBV2; clone size: .
CDR3 protein: CASSLAVGTSGIYEQYF; J gene: TRBJ2-7; V gene: TRBV3-1; clone size: .
CDR3 protein: CATRRVNTEAFF; J gene: TRBJ1-1; V gene: TRBV2; clone size: once
CDR3 protein: CSAWDTTWGETQYF; J gene: TRBJ2-5; V gene: TRBV20-1; clone size: few
CDR3 protein: CASSARRAGSYGYTF; J gene: TRBJ1-2; V gene: TRBV5-5; clone size: .
CDR3 protein: CASSLARARRAETQYF; J gene: TRBJ2-5; V gene: TRBV7-9; clone size: .
CDR3 protein: CSAPGQGEQTQYF; J gene: TRBJ2-5; V gene: TRBV20-1; clone size: many
CDR3 protein: CASTAGRGAFF; J gene: TRBJ1-1; V gene: TRBV12-3/TRBV12-4; clone size: few
CDR3 protein: CSARGGTNEKLFF; J gene: TRBJ1-4; V gene: TRBV20-1; clone size: .
CDR3 protein: CASSPQANTEAFF; J gene: TRBJ1-1; V gene: TRBV7-3; clone size: many
CDR3 protein: CASSVTADTGELFF; J gene: TRBJ2-2; V gene: TRBV6-1; clone size: few
CDR3 protein: CASSVRGIDSPLHF; J gene: TRBJ1-6; V gene: TRBV9; clone size: once
CDR3 protein: CASSSTRTDEQYF; J gene: TRBJ2-7; V gene: TRBV5-1; clone size: .
CDR3 protein: CASSAMGDYEQYF; J gene: TRBJ2-7; V gene: TRBV2; clone size: .
CDR3 protein: CATSEPAGGPGDEQFF; J gene: TRBJ2-1; V gene: TRBV24-1; clone size: .
CDR3 protein: CASSFRGSGSPLHF; J gene: TRBJ1-6; V gene: TRBV2; clone size: .
CDR3 protein: CASSLGQGDGYEQYF; J gene: TRBJ2-7; V gene: TRBV10-3; clone size: .
CDR3 protein: CASSFRDRAVANVLTF; J gene: TRBJ2-6; V gene: TRBV7-9; clone size: .
CDR3 protein: CASSLVAGEETQYF; J gene: TRBJ2-5; V gene: TRBV7-9; clone size: many
CDR3 protein: CASSEGWGDGYGYTF; J gene: TRBJ1-2; V gene: TRBV9; clone size: .
CDR3 protein: CASSMGGIHEQYF; J gene: TRBJ2-7; V gene: TRBV19; clone size: many
CDR3 protein: CASSLFSTTEAFF; J gene: TRBJ1-1; V gene: TRBV7-9; clone size: .
CDR3 protein: CASSPTPAGTANYGYTF; J gene: TRBJ1-2; V gene: TRBV11-2; clone size: .
CDR3 protein: CASRTTHTGTVAFF; J gene: TRBJ1-1; V gene: TRBV11-2; clone size: .
CDR3 protein: CATSDRTSGRAEQYF; J gene: TRBJ2-7; V gene: TRBV24-1; clone size: many
CDR3 protein: CASSPGQAGAFF; J gene: TRBJ1-1; V gene: TRBV11-3; clone size: .
CDR3 protein: CASSLGTGSSGDTIYF; J gene: TRBJ1-3; V gene: TRBV19; clone size: .
CDR3 protein: CASSRDRGEEKLFF; J gene: TRBJ1-4; V gene: TRBV7-2; clone size: many
CDR3 protein: CASSIPDRQTEAFF; J gene: TRBJ1-1; V gene: TRBV19; clone size: many
CDR3 protein: CAISGPRTSGVVGANVLTF; J gene: TRBJ2-6; V gene: TRBV10-3; clone size: .
CDR3 protein: CSVAGGGRRFTEAFF; J gene: TRBJ1-1; V gene: TRBV29-1; clone size: few
CDR3 protein: CASSLMEEGNTTYF; J gene: TRBJ1-3; V gene: TRBV7-9; clone size: .
CDR3 protein: CASSYSGQRYGYTF; J gene: TRBJ1-2; V gene: TRBV6-6; clone size: .
CDR3 protein: CAISFSYRVQTQYF; J gene: TRBJ2-5; V gene: TRBV10-3; clone size: .
CDR3 protein: CASSDTGAYGYTF; J gene: TRBJ1-2; V gene: TRBV6-5; clone size: few
CDR3 protein: CSARVGGGGSSSNQPQHF; J gene: TRBJ1-5; V gene: TRBV20-1; clone size: .
CDR3 protein: CAAKRGETQYF; J gene: TRBJ2-5; V gene: TRBV5-1; clone size: many
CDR3 protein: CASSALSTDTQYF; J gene: TRBJ2-3; V gene: TRBV2; clone size: few
CDR3 protein: CASRVRQGTTGELFF; J gene: TRBJ2-2; V gene: TRBV6-5; clone size: few
CDR3 protein: CSVSVAGTDTQYF; J gene: .; V gene: TRBV29-1; clone size: .
CDR3 protein: CAISGISTGELFF; J gene: TRBJ2-2; V gene: TRBV10-3; clone size: .
CDR3 protein: CASGDRGLDEQYF; J gene: TRBJ2-7; V gene: TRBV7-9; clone size: many
CDR3 protein: CASSLVGQVYGYTF; J gene: TRBJ1-2; V gene: TRBV7-7; clone size: many
CDR3 protein: CASSVGDTTYNSPLHF; J gene: TRBJ1-6; V gene: TRBV9; clone size: .
CDR3 protein: CASSLGTGAANTIYF; J gene: TRBJ1-3; V gene: TRBV12-3/TRBV12-4; clone size: .
CDR3 protein: CSARSDRWGEKLFF; J gene: TRBJ1-4; V gene: TRBV20-1; clone size: few
CDR3 protein: CASSSFRVVTSPLHF; J gene: TRBJ1-6; V gene: TRBV5-5; clone size: few